The 15 T cell receptor beta chains presented below share a single source sample, sequenced in a study of CD8+ T cells in alopecia areata. The treatment: oral pan-JAK inhibitor, 5-10 mg twice daily. cDNA serving as the sequencing template came from extracted, reverse transcribed RNA. TCRdb's copy holds only in-frame clones and misses some; the assay was immunoSEQ multiplex PCR. The data contain roughly 220,000 clones, under 70% of them singletons. The starting material was CD4+ T cells sorted from blood, obtained between weeks 43 and 45, from a patient treated with tofacitinib. The receptors come from a human donor with alopecia areata.

V gene TRBV6-5 combines with J gene TRBJ1-5, with a weak D call TRBD1 (5 bases). Per germline, CDR1 MNHEY and CDR2 SVGAGI. This CDR3 has 13 amino acids. Trimming stripped 6 bases from V and 4 bases from J, with 10 bases between. Written as DNA, the CDR3 is TGTGCCAGCAGACGGACACAGAATCAGCCCCAGCATTTT. It yields the protein CASRRTQNQPQHF.

The chain has TRBV30 and TRBJ1-6; D ambiguous. In germline, CDR1 is GTSNPN, CDR2 SVGIG (reference sequence). CDR3 length: 15 residues. The germline V and J ends were trimmed by 6 bases and 10 bases, with 22 bases remaining between them. The CDR3 DNA is TGTGCCTGCCAGACGGGAGGATTAAACCGGTCACCCCTCCACTTT. Its translation: CACQTGGLNRSPLHF.

The chain employs TRBV7-3 and TRBJ2-7; 8 bases agree with TRBD1. V shed 3 bases, J shed 2 bases, and the junction held 3 bases outside the gene matches. The CDR3 is 14 residues long. Germline V gene data show CDR1 as SGHTA and CDR2 as FQGTGA. CDR3 coding DNA: TGTGCCAGCAGCTTTACAGGGGGGCCCTACGAGCAGTACTTC. Translated: CASSFTGGPYEQYF. Supplemented by reference TRBV7-3 and TRBJ2-7, the full variable domain reads GAGVSQTPSNKVTEKGKYVELRCDPISGHTALYWYRQSLGQGPEFLIYFQGTGAADDSGLPNDRFFAVRPEGSVSTLKIQRTERGDSAVYLCASSFTGGPYEQYFGPGTRLTVT.

The chain carries TRBV15 and TRBJ2-3, with D possibly TRBD1 on 5 matching bases. Trimming removed 2 bases at V and 2 bases at J, with 17 bases between. The CDR3 length is 17 residues. Germline CDR1 reads LNHNV; CDR2 reads YYDKDF (reference sequence). The DNA for the CDR3 is TGTGCCACCAGCAGACCTGCGCCAGGGTTCCACACAGATACGCAGTATTTT. This translates into CATSRPAPGFHTDTQYF.

The chain joins TRBV6-5 to TRBJ2-1; possibly TRBD2 for D (5 bases). V lost 4 bases to trimming and J lost 9 bases, with 13 bases between them. The CDR3 extends over 13 amino acids. Germline CDR1 MNHEY, CDR2 SVGAGI. CDR3: CASSSGVGVEQFF. For the CDR3, the DNA is TGTGCCAGCAGTTCCGGAGTGGGAGTTGAGCAGTTCTTC.

The V gene is TRBV2, the J gene TRBJ2-5; 8 nucleotides line up with TRBD2. V dropped 4 bases and J dropped 5; count of bases not matched to a gene: 12. CDR1 is SNHLY and CDR2 is FYNNEI in the germline V gene. CDR3 size: 16 residues. As DNA, the CDR3 is TGTGCCAGCAGTGTTAGCGGGGTTTCAGTCGGGGAGACCCAGTACTTC. Translated, it gives CASSVSGVSVGETQYF.

This clone was detected a few times. The DNA for the CDR3 is TGCGCCAGCAGCTTGGCTGCAGGGCCGACAGATACGCAGTATTTT. It translates to CASSLAAGPTDTQYF. The rearrangement links TRBV5-1 to TRBJ2-3; tentatively, D is TRBD1 (5 bases). This CDR3 spans 15 amino acids. Trimming cost V 0 bases and J 3 bases, with 11 bases left between them. Germline V CDR1 and CDR2: SGHRS, YFSETQ. The full variable domain, rest sourced from reference TRBV5-1 and TRBJ2-3, is KAGVTQTPRYLIKTRGQQVTLSCSPISGHRSVSWYQQTPGQGLQFLFEYFSETQRNKGNFPGRFSGRQFSNSRSEMNVSTLELGDSALYLCASSLAAGPTDTQYFGPGTRLTVL.

The chain uses TRBV18 and TRBJ2-5; 7 nucleotides match TRBD2. Germline CDR1 is KGHSH and CDR2 is LQKENI. The CDR3 is made up of 15 amino acids. J was trimmed by 3 bases and V by 1 base; bases with no gene match: 5. CDR3 sequence: CASSPLWGGEETQYF. The CDR3 region has the DNA TGTGCCAGCTCACCACTCTGGGGAGGGGAAGAGACCCAGTACTTC.

This chain links TRBV29-1 with TRBJ2-5; 9 bases line up with TRBD2. The germline CDR1 and CDR2 sequences are SQVTM and ANQGSEA. This CDR3 contains 15 residues. V dropped 7 bases and J dropped 4; count of bases not matched to a gene: 13. DNA of the CDR3: TGCAGCGCTGGAGGAGGACCGACTAGCGGAGAGACCCAGTACTTC. This gives the protein CSAGGGPTSGETQYF. The full variable domain, rest sourced from reference TRBV29-1 and TRBJ2-5, is SAVISQKPSRDICQRGTSLTIQCQVDSQVTMMFWYRQQPGQSLTLIATANQGSEATYESGFVIDKFPISRPNLTFSTLTVSNMSPEDSSIYLCSAGGGPTSGETQYFGPGTRLLVL.

CDR3 nucleotide sequence: TGTGCCAGCAGTGAATCCCGGGGATCCTACGAGCAGTACTTC. Amino acid sequence: CASSESRGSYEQYF. The chain recombines TRBV6-5 with TRBJ2-7; tentatively, D is TRBD2 (5 bases). Per the germline V gene, CDR1 is MNHEY and CDR2 is SVGAGI. The CDR3 has 14 residues. V lost 5 bases, J lost 1 base, and 12 bases lay in between.

This chain links TRBV9 with TRBJ1-6; D is unclear. This CDR3 is 14 amino acids long. Germline CDR1 is SGDLS and CDR2 is YYNGEE. Trimming removed 0 bases at V and 8 bases at J, with 9 bases between. CDR3 coding DNA: TGTGCCAGCAGCGTAGAGGTTTTGGATTCACCCCTCCACTTT. It codes for CASSVEVLDSPLHF.

The CDR3 DNA sequence: TGTGCCAGCAGTGAGGAACGGGGGGATGGCTACACCTTC. The encoded protein is CASSEERGDGYTF. The chain carries TRBV2 and TRBJ1-2; possible D gene TRBD1, 5 bases. Germline CDR1 reads SNHLY; CDR2 reads FYNNEI. There are 13 residues in the CDR3. Trimming left V 3 bases short and J 6 bases short, with 11 bases between.

The chain employs TRBV7-8 and TRBJ2-3; 8 bases match TRBD2. Germline CDR1 reads SGHVS; CDR2 reads FQNEAQ. The CDR3 loop spans 16 amino acids. Trimming removed 1 base from V and 6 bases from J; junction bases left unmatched: 9. CDR3 amino acids: CASSLVERGSRDTQYF. The CDR3 coding sequence is TGTGCCAGCAGCTTAGTTGAGCGGGGGTCCCGGGATACGCAGTATTTT. Variable domain in full (rest from reference TRBV7-8 and TRBJ2-3): GAGVSQSPRYKVAKRGQDVALRCDPISGHVSLFWYQQALGQGPEFLTYFQNEAQLDKSGLPSDRFFAERPEGSVSTLKIQRTQQEDSAVYLCASSLVERGSRDTQYFGPGTRLTVL.

The V and J genes are TRBV29-1 and TRBJ2-7; 11 nucleotides match TRBD1. The junction had 6 bases not matched to a gene; V was cut back by 2 bases and J by 6 bases. Germline V gene lookup returns CDR1 SQVTM and CDR2 ANQGSEA. This CDR3 region has 14 residues. For the CDR3, the DNA is TGCAGCGTTGAATTCACGGACAGGGGGCGCGAGCAGTACTTC. It specifies CSVEFTDRGREQYF.

V is TRBV5-6 and J is TRBJ1-2, with TRBD1 as a possible D gene (6 bases). The CDR3 is made up of 13 amino acids. V lost 4 bases to trimming and J lost 8 bases, with 15 bases between them. CDR1 SGHDT and CDR2 YYEEEE come from the germline V gene. The CDR3 region has the DNA TGTGCCAGCAGCGCACCAACAGGGCCGGGCTACACCTTC. It is translated as CASSAPTGPGYTF.